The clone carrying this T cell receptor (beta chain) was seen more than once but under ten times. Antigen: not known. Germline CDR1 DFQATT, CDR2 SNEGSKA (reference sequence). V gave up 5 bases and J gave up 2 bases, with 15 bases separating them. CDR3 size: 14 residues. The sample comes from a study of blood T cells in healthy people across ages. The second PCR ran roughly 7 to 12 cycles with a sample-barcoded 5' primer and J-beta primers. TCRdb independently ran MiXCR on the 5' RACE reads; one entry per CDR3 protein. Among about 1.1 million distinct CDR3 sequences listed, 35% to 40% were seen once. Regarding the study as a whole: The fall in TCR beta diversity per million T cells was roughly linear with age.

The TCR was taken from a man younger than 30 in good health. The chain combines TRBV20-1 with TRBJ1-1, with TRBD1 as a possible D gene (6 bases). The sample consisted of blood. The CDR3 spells CSASRGRQNTEAFF. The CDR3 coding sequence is TGCAGTGCTTCCCGGGGGCGACAAAACACTGAAGCTTTCTTT.